The 23 T cell receptor beta chains given below trace back to one sample, sequenced in a study of T cell repertoires in cytomegalovirus infection. These receptors lack a known antigen. MiXCR, run by TCRdb on the reads, gives a single entry per CDR3 protein. The table has 45,000 to 65,000 distinct CDR3 sequences, 20% seen once. The starting material was CD8+ T cells from cultured PBMCs, obtained from culture after CMV antigen stimulation. The receptors stem from a human donor in good health (CMV status not recorded). Some clones in this sample may be carry-over from other donors' samples.

The chain uses TRBV12-3 or TRBV12-4 and TRBJ1-1; D is perhaps TRBD1 (6 bases). The CDR3 runs to 14 residues. V was clipped by 3 bases and J by 2 bases, with 10 bases between them. CDR3 in amino acids: CASSFSGGNTEAFF. DNA for the CDR3: TGTGCCAGCAGTTTTAGCGGGGGCAACACTGAAGCTTTCTTT.

The chain is built from TRBV12-3 or TRBV12-4 and TRBJ2-7, with 8 bases matching TRBD2. The CDR3 has 13 amino acids. Trimming at V came to 8 bases and at J to 2 bases, leaving 5 bases not matched to a gene. The CDR3: CASHSGETYEQYF. In DNA form, the CDR3 reads TGTGCCAGCCATAGCGGGGAGACCTACGAGCAGTACTTC.

This chain connects TRBV6-5 to TRBJ1-6, with D possibly TRBD1 on 5 matching bases. The CDR3 runs to 15 residues. CDR1 and CDR2 from the germline V gene are MNHEY and SVGAGI. The germline V and J ends were trimmed by 0 bases and 5 bases, with 8 bases remaining between them. CDR3 sequence reads: CASSYSGGDNSPLHF. The CDR3 nucleotides read TGTGCCAGCAGTTACTCGGGGGGTGATAATTCACCCCTCCACTTT.

This clonotype turned up a few times. The chain has TRBV5-4 and TRBJ1-1, with TRBD1 matching 11 bases. The V gene end was trimmed by 5 bases and the J gene end by 0 bases; junction bases not matched to a gene: 3. The CDR3 length is 15 residues. Germline values: CDR1 SGHNT, CDR2 YYREEE (reference sequence). The DNA for the CDR3 is TGTGCCAGCAGGCGGGACAGGGGGATGAACACTGAAGCTTTCTTT. It encodes CASRRDRGMNTEAFF.

A few counts support this clonotype. The CDR3 DNA sequence: TGTGCCAGCAGTTACCGGGACAGGGCGAGGAAGACCCAGTACTTC. Protein: CASSYRDRARKTQYF. This chain uses TRBV6-5 with TRBJ2-5, with 9 positions matching TRBD1. V was pared by 2 bases and J by 6 bases, with 7 bases of the junction left unmatched. The CDR3 runs to 15 residues. The germline V gene has CDR1 MNHEY and CDR2 SVGAGI.

The V gene is TRBV6-6, the J gene TRBJ1-4; 7 bases agree with TRBD1. The CDR3 is 13 residues long. Losses at the gene ends were 6 bases for V and 5 bases for J; bases not matched to a gene: 3. Germline assignment: CDR1 MNHNY and CDR2 SVGAGI (reference sequence). The CDR3 here is CASRGTENEKLFF. In nucleotides, the CDR3 is TGTGCCAGCAGAGGGACAGAGAATGAAAAACTGTTTTTT.

The chain is built from TRBV7-8 and TRBJ2-3, with D uncertain. This CDR3 has 12 residues. CDR1 is SGHVS, CDR2 FQNEAQ, per germline. V lost 1 base, J lost 5 bases, and 4 bases lay in between. CDR3 residues: CASSLDGDTQYF. In DNA, the CDR3 is TGTGCCAGCAGCTTAGACGGAGATACGCAGTATTTT.

The chain recombines TRBV7-9 with TRBJ1-4; D unresolved. The CDR3 is 16 residues long. Deletions cut 5 bases from V and 10 bases from J, with 23 bases between. Germline V gives CDR1 SEHNR, CDR2 FQNEAQ (reference sequence). CDR3 DNA sequence: TGTGCCAGCAGCCCACCTGGGTTCTCCTTGCTCGGAAAACTGTTTTTT. It yields the protein CASSPPGFSLLGKLFF.

This clonotype was seen ten or more times. The CDR3 nucleotides are TGCGCCAGCAGCCAAGATCAAGCGGGGGAGGTACTAGAGACCCAGTACTTC. Translating gives CASSQDQAGEVLETQYF. This chain connects TRBV4-1 to TRBJ2-5; 8 bases agree with TRBD2. This CDR3 is 17 amino acids long. Germline CDR1 is MGHRA and CDR2 is YSYEKL. V shed 0 bases and J 4 bases; nucleotides not matched to a gene: 10.

The chain carries TRBV7-9 and TRBJ2-5; 8 bases match TRBD2. Germline values: CDR1 SEHNR, CDR2 FQNEAQ (reference sequence). The CDR3 runs to 13 residues. V lost 6 bases and J lost 5; bases outside the gene matches: 5. CDR3 residues: CASRSGGAETQYF. DNA for the CDR3: TGTGCCAGCAGATCCGGGGGGGCGGAGACCCAGTACTTC.

In this sample, this clonotype turned up once. This chain connects TRBV7-9 to TRBJ1-1; no reliable D call. The CDR3 has 13 residues. CDR1 and CDR2 from the germline V gene are SEHNR and FQNEAQ (reference sequence). Between the trimmed V and J ends, which lost 3 bases and 4 bases, there was a span of 9 bases. The CDR3 here is CASSFDGSTEAFF. The DNA for the CDR3 is TGTGCCAGCAGCTTTGACGGGAGCACTGAAGCTTTCTTT.

This clonotype was recorded a few times. The chain recombines TRBV27 with TRBJ1-2, with TRBD1 as a possible D gene (6 bases). The germline V gene has CDR1 MNHEY and CDR2 SMNVEV (reference sequence). V lost 4 bases, J lost 5 bases, and 11 bases lay in between. This CDR3 comprises 13 residues. The CDR3: CASSSLDRYGYTF. The CDR3 bases are TGTGCCAGCAGTTCCTTGGACAGATATGGCTACACCTTC.

The gene calls are TRBV9 and TRBJ2-2, with no clear D. This CDR3 is 12 amino acids long. V was clipped by 3 bases and J by 8 bases, with 8 bases between them. CDR1 is SGDLS and CDR2 is YYNGEE in the germline V gene. CDR3 protein: CASSGRLGELFF. The CDR3 coding sequence is TGTGCCAGCAGCGGGAGACTGGGGGAGCTGTTTTTT.

The chain uses TRBV4-1 and TRBJ1-2; tentative D call: TRBD1 (5 bases). Trimming cost V 3 bases and J 4 bases, with 15 bases left between them. CDR1 is MGHRA, CDR2 YSYEKL, per germline. This CDR3 is built from 15 residues. The CDR3 protein is CASSQADTGGYGYTF. DNA for the CDR3: TGCGCCAGCAGCCAGGCAGACACTGGGGGCTATGGCTACACCTTC.

This clonotype was counted many times. The chain joins TRBV7-2 to TRBJ1-2, with TRBD1 matching 9 bases. CDR1 and CDR2 from the germline V gene are SGHTA and FQGNSA. Trimming cost V 4 bases and J 5 bases; bases outside gene matches: 8. This CDR3 has 15 residues. The CDR3 here is CASSSTGGATYGYTF. CDR3 nucleotide sequence: TGTGCCAGCAGCTCAACAGGGGGCGCAACATATGGCTACACCTTC.

This clonotype was picked up a small number of times. The chain uses TRBV7-2 and TRBJ2-3, with 7 bases that match TRBD2. This CDR3 comprises 15 residues. Germline trimming cut 5 bases from V and 5 bases from J; bases unmatched to any gene: 10. Germline lookup yields CDR1 SGHTA and CDR2 FQGNSA. CDR3 residues: CASSGPVSGGDTQYF. The CDR3 DNA reads TGTGCCAGCAGCGGACCGGTCTCGGGGGGAGATACGCAGTATTTT.

This clonotype was seen a few times. The CDR3 protein is CASSVGLATTDTQYF. The CDR3 region has the DNA TGTGCCAGCAGCGTGGGACTAGCGACCACAGATACGCAGTATTTT. The chain recombines TRBV9 with TRBJ2-3; 10 positions match TRBD2. Germline V lookup: CDR1 SGDLS, CDR2 YYNGEE. The CDR3 is 15 amino acids. The V and J ends lost 2 bases and 2 bases, in that order; junction bases with no gene match: 2.

The genes are TRBV2 and TRBJ2-1; TRBD1 is a possible D gene (6 bases). CDR3 length: 15 residues. The germline CDR1 and CDR2 sequences are SNHLY and FYNNEI. The V and J ends lost 7 bases and 0 bases respectively, with 13 bases between them. CDR3 sequence (DNA): TGTGCCAGCATTACAGGGCATAGCTCCTACAATGAGCAGTTCTTC. This sequence encodes CASITGHSSYNEQFF.

The V gene is TRBV19, the J gene TRBJ1-5, with D unclear. CDR1 and CDR2 (germline): LNHDA, SQIVND (reference sequence). The CDR3 covers 13 residues. The V and J ends lost 4 bases and 4 bases respectively, with 8 bases between them. The CDR3 protein is CASSRGKNQPQHF. CDR3 nucleotide sequence: TGTGCCAGTAGTAGAGGGAAAAATCAGCCCCAGCATTTT.

This clonotype has a handful of counts. The chain joins TRBV27 to TRBJ2-1; D may be TRBD2 (6 bases). Germline V gene data show CDR1 as MNHEY and CDR2 as SMNVEV (reference sequence). Trimming took off 8 bases at V and 0 bases at J, with 8 bases between the two ends. The CDR3 is 13 amino acids. The CDR3 loop reads CASGRGSYNEQFF. For the CDR3, the DNA is TGTGCCAGCGGGCGGGGCTCCTACAATGAGCAGTTCTTC.

This clonotype was counted only a few times. The chain carries TRBV6-2 or TRBV6-3 and TRBJ1-5, with a possible D match to TRBD1 (5 bases). V was cut by 0 bases and J by 4 bases, with 19 bases left in between. The germline CDR1 and CDR2 sequences are MNHEY and SVGEGT. The length of the CDR3 is 18 residues. CDR3 amino acids: CASSYSLGHLGRNQPQHF. DNA of the CDR3: TGTGCCAGCAGTTACTCCCTCGGACACCTAGGCCGTAATCAGCCCCAGCATTTT.

The rearrangement joins TRBV7-6 to TRBJ1-1; weak D call: TRBD1 (5 bases). V was shortened by 0 bases and J by 8 bases, with 10 bases between the two germline ends. The CDR3 loop spans 13 amino acids. Germline V gives CDR1 SGHVS, CDR2 FNYEAQ. In DNA form, the CDR3 reads TGTGCCAGCAGCTTAGCGGGGACGGAAGAAGCTTTCTTT. Protein sequence: CASSLAGTEEAFF.

This clonotype was seen a few times. At one end, the junction sequence differs from germline, possibly due to a read error. The V gene is TRBV4-2, the J gene TRBJ2-3; TRBD2 aligns across 7 bases. The CDR3 extends over 17 amino acids. The germline V gene has CDR1 LGHNA and CDR2 YNFKEQ. The CDR3 DNA is TGTGCCAGCAGACAAGATATCGGGGGGATGATAGTAGATACGCAGTATTTT. Its translation: CASRQDIGGMIVDTQYF.